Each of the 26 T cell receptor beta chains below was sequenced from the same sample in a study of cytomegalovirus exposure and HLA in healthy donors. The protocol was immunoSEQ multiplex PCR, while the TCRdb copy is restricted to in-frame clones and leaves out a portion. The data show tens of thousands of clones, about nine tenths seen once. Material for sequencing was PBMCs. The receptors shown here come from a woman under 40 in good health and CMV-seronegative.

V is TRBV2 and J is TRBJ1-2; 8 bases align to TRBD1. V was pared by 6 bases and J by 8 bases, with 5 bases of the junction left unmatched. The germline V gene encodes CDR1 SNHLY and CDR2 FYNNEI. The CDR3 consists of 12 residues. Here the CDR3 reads CASRQGAEGYTF. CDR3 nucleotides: TGTGCCAGCAGGCAGGGGGCGGAAGGCTACACCTTC.

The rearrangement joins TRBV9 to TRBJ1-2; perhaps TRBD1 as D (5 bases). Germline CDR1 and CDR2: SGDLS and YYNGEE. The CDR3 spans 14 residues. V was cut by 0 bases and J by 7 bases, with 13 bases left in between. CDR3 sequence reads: CASSVVVGGGGYTF. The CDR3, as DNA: TGTGCCAGCAGCGTAGTGGTTGGGGGGGGTGGCTACACCTTC.

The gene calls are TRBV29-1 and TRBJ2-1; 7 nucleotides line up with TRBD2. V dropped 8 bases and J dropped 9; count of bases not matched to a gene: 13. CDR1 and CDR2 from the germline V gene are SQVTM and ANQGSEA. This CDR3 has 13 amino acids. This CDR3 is CSSQASGLGEQFF. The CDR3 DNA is TGCAGCTCCCAGGCTAGCGGCCTAGGTGAGCAGTTCTTC.

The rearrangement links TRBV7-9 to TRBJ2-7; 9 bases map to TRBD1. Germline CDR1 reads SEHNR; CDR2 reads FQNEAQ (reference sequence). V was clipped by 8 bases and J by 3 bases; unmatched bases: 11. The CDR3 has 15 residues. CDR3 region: CASVSTGTGNYEQYF. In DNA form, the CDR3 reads TGTGCCAGCGTATCGACCGGGACAGGGAACTACGAGCAGTACTTC. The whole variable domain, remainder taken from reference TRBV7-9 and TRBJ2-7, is DTGVSQNPRHKITKRGQNVTFRCDPISEHNRLYWYRQTLGQGPEFLTYFQNEAQLEKSRLLSDRFSAERPKGSFSTLEIQRTEQGDSAMYLCASVSTGTGNYEQYFGPGTRLTVT.

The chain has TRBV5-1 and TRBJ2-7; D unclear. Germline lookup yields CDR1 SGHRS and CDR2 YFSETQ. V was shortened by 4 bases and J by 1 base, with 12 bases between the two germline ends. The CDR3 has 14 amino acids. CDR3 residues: CASSPRIRSYEQYF. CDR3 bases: TGCGCCAGCAGCCCCAGGATCAGGTCCTACGAGCAGTACTTC.

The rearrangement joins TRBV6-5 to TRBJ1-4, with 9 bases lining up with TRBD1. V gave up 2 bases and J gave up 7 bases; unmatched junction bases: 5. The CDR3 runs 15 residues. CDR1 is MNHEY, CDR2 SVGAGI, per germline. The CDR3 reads CASSYRDRAREKLFF. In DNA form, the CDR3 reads TGTGCCAGCAGTTACCGGGACAGGGCGCGTGAAAAACTGTTTTTT.

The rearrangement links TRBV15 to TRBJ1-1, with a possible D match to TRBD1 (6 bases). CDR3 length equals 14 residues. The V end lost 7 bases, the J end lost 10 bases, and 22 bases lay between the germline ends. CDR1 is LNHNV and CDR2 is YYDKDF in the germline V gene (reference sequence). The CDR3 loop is CATKQGPRTMGAFF. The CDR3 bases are TGTGCCACCAAGCAGGGGCCGAGGACGATGGGAGCTTTCTTT.

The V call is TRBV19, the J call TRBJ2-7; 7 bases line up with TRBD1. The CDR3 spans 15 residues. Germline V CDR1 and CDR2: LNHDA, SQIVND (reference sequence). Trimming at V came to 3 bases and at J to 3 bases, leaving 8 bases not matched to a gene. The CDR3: CASSIRTGAGYEQYF. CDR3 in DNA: TGTGCCAGTAGTATCCGAACAGGGGCGGGCTACGAGCAGTACTTC.

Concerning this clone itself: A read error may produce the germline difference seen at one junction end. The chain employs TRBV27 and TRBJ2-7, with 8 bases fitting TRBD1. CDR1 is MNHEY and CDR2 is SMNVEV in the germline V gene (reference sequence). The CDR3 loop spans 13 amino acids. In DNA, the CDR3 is TGTGCCAGCAGTTTAGGACAGGGCTACGGGCAGTACTTC. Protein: CASSLGQGYGQYF.

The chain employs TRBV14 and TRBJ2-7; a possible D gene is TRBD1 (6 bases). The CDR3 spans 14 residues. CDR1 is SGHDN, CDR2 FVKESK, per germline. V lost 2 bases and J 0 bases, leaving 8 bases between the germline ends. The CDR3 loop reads CASSQTGYSYEQYF. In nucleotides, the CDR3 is TGTGCCAGCAGCCAAACAGGGTACTCCTACGAGCAGTACTTC.

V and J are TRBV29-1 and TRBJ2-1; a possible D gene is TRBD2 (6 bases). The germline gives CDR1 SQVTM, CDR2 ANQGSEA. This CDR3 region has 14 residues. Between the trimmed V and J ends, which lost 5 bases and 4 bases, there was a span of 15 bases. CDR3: CSVTGTGRYNEQFF. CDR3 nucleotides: TGCAGCGTTACGGGGACTGGGAGATACAATGAGCAGTTCTTC.

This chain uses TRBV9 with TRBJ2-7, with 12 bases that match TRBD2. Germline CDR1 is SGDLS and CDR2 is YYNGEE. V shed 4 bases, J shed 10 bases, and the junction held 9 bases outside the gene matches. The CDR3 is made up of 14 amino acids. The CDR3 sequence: CASSQKTSGGFQYF. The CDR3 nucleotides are TGTGCCAGCAGCCAAAAGACTAGCGGGGGCTTCCAGTACTTC.

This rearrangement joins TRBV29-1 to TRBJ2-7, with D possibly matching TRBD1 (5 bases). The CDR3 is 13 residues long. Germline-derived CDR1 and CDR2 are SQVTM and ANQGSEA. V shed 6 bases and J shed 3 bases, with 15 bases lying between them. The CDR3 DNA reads TGCAGCGTAGACACAGGAATGAACTACGAGCAGTACTTC. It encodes CSVDTGMNYEQYF.

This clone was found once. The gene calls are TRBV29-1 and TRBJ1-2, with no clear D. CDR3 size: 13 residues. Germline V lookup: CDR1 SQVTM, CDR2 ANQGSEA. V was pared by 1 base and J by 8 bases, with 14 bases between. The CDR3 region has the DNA TGCAGCGTTGAAGTGTACGGGGTACGAGGCTACACCTTC. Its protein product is CSVEVYGVRGYTF.

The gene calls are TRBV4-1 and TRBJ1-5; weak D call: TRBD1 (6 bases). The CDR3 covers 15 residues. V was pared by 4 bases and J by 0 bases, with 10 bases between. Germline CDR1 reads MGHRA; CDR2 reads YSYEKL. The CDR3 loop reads CASSPGQYSNQPQHF. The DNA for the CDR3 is TGCGCCAGCAGCCCTGGACAGTATAGCAATCAGCCCCAGCATTTT.

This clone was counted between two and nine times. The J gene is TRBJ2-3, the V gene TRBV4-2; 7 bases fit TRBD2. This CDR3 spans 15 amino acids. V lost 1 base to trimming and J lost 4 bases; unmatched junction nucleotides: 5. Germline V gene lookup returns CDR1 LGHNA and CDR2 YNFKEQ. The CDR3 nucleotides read TGTGCCAGCAGCCAAGCGGCGGGAGTGGCAGATACGCAGTATTTT. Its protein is CASSQAAGVADTQYF.

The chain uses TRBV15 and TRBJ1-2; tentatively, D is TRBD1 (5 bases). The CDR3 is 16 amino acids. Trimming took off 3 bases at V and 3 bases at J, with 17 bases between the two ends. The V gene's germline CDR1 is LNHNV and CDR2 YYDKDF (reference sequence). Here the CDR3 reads CATSRVVSGGDYGYTF. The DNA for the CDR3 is TGTGCCACCAGCAGGGTGGTGTCGGGGGGAGACTATGGCTACACCTTC. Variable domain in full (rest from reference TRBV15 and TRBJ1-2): DAMVIQNPRYQVTQFGKPVTLSCSQTLNHNVMYWYQQKSSQAPKLLFHYYDKDFNNEADTPDNFQSRRPNTSFCFLDIRSPGLGDTAMYLCATSRVVSGGDYGYTFGSGTRLTVV.

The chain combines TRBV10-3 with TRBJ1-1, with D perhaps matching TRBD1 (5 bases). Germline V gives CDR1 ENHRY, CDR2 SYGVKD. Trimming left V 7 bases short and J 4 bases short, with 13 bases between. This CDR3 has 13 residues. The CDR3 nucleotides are TGTGCCATCACCCCCCGGGGGGGCACTGAAGCTTTCTTT. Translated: CAITPRGGTEAFF.

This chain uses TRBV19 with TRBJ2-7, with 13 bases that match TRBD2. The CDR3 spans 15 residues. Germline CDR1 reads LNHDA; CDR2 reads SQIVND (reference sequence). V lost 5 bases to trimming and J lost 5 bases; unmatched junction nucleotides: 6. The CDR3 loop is CASSETSGRADEQYF. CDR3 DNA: TGTGCCAGTAGTGAAACTAGCGGGAGGGCCGACGAGCAGTACTTC.

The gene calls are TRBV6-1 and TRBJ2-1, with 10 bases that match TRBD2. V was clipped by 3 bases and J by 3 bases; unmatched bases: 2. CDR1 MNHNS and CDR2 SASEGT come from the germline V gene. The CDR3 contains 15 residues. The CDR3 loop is CASSETSGYYNEQFF. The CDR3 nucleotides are TGTGCCAGCAGTGAGACTAGCGGGTACTACAATGAGCAGTTCTTC.

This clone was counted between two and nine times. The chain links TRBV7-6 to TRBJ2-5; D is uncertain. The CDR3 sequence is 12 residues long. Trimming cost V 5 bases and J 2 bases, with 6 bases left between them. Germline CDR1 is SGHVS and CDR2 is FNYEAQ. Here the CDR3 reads CASSVNQETQYF. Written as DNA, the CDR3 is TGTGCCAGCAGCGTAAATCAAGAGACCCAGTACTTC.

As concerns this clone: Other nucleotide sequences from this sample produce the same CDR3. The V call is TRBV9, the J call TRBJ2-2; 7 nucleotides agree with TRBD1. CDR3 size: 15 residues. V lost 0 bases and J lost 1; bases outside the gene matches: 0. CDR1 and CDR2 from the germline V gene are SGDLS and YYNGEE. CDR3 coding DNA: TGTGCCAGCAGCGTAGGACAGGGGAACACCGGGGAGCTGTTTTTT. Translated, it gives CASSVGQGNTGELFF. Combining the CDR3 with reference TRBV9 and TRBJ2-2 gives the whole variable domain DSGVTQTPKHLITATGQRVTLRCSPRSGDLSVYWYQQSLDQGLQFLIQYYNGEERAKGNILERFSAQQFPDLHSELNLSSLELGDSALYFCASSVGQGNTGELFFGEGSRLTVL.

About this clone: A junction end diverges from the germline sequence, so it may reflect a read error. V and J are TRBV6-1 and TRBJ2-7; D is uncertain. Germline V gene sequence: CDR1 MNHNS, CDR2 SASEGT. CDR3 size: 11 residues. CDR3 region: CASSERVGVIF. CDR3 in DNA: TGTGCCAGCAGTGAACGCGTTGGTGTTATCTTC.

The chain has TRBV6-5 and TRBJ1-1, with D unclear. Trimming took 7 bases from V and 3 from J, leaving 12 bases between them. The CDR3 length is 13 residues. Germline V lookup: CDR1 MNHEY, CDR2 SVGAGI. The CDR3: CASMSDADTEAFF. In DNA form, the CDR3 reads TGTGCCAGCATGAGCGATGCGGACACTGAAGCTTTCTTT.

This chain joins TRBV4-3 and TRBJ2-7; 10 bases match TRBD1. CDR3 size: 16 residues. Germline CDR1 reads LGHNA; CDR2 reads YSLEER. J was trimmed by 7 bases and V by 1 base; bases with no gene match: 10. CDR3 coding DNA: TGCGCCAGCAGCCAAGGGAGGGACAGGGGCGGAGAAGAGCAGTACTTC. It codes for CASSQGRDRGGEEQYF.

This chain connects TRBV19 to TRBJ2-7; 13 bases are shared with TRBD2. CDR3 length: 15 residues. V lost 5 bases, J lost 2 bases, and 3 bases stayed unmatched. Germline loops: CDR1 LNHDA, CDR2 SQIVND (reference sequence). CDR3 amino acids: CASSPGLAGAYEQYF. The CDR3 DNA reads TGTGCCAGTAGTCCAGGACTAGCGGGAGCCTACGAGCAGTACTTC. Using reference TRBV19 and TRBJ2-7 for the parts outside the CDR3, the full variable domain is DGGITQSPKYLFRKEGQNVTLSCEQNLNHDAMYWYRQDPGQGLRLIYYSQIVNDFQKGDIAEGYSVSREKKESFPLTVTSAQKNPTAFYLCASSPGLAGAYEQYFGPGTRLTVT.